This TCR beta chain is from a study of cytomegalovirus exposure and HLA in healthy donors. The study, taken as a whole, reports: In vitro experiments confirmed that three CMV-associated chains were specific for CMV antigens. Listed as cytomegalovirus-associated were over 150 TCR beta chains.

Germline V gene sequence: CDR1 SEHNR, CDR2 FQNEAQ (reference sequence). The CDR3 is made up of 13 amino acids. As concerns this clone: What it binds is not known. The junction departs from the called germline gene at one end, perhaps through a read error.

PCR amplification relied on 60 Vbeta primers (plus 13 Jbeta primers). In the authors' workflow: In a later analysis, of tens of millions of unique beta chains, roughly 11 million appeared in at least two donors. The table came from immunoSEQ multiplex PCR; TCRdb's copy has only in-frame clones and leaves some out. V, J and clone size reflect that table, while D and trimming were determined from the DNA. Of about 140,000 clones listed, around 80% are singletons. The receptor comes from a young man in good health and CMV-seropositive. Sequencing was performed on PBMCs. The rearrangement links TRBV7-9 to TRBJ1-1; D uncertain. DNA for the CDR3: TGTTCCAGCAGCTTAGGAGGGTTACCTGAAGCTTTCTTT. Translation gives CSSSLGGLPEAFF.